This T cell receptor (beta chain) appears in the sequencing data of a study of T cell repertoires in cytomegalovirus infection. The overall study: CMV epitopes in the study were HLA-C-restricted (recently identified) and HLA-B-restricted (well studied). CMV infection together with matching HLA type was indicated by public TCR beta signatures. Broader study findings: HLA-C-restricted, CMV-specific TCR beta clonotypes were dominant ex vivo. The cumulative frequency of public TCR beta families identified carriers of CMV plus the relevant HLA.

MiXCR, run by TCRdb on the reads, gives a single entry per CDR3 protein. The table lists 110,000 to 150,000 distinct CDR3 sequences, over 30% of them singletons. To note about this clonotype: What it recognizes is unknown.

V lost 5 bases and J lost 2; bases outside the gene matches: 10. Germline CDR1 MGHRA, CDR2 YSYEKL. The CDR3 is 16 residues long. This sequence was found in a human donor in good health (CMV status not recorded). Some clones in this sample may be carry-over from other donors' samples. The chain is built from TRBV4-1 and TRBJ2-7; 9 bases align to TRBD2. This sample comprised CD8+ T cells from cultured PBMCs, obtained from culture after CMV antigen stimulation. CDR3 in amino acids: CASSWRGGTSTYEQYF. The CDR3 bases are TGCGCCAGCAGCTGGCGAGGGGGGACTAGCACCTACGAGCAGTACTTC.